The sequence of this TCR beta chain was determined in a study of beta chain features in type 1 diabetes. Study-wide findings and caveats: A closer apparent resemblance between naive, central memory and Treg TCRB repertoires was seen in patients than in healthy donors.

Isolated RNA was reverse transcribed in full, so expressed TCRB transcripts were sequenced. Some clones are missing from TCRdb's copy, which holds only in-frame ones; the method was immunoSEQ multiplex PCR. The sample lists about 320,000 clones; around 15% were seen once. This CDR3 contains 16 residues. The V gene lost 6 bases and the J gene lost 4 bases, with 21 bases spanning the gap. About 120 mL of blood, on average, came from one heparinised draw per donor. This clone turned up a few times. Its antigen remains unknown. The sequencing input was central memory CD4+ T cells from blood. V usage is TRBV23-1 and J usage is TRBJ2-5, with D perhaps TRBD1 (6 bases). TRBV23-1 is identified as an open reading frame with a role that is uncertain. The TCR originated in a man younger than 45 in good health. The CDR3 DNA reads as TGCGCCAGCAGCCAAGATATGCTGGGGGCGGGAGAGACCCAGTACTTC. The encoded protein is CASSQDMLGAGETQYF.